Listed here are 20 T cell receptor beta chains from one sample, sequenced in a study of chemoradiotherapy in HPV16-positive cancers. Clones were sequenced by immunoSEQ multiplex PCR, and TCRdb holds only the in-frame ones, with some missing. The sample holds approximately 8,800 clones, 70% to 80% seen once. The specimen was obtained from a patient who underwent chemoradiotherapy. These receptors originate from a human donor with HPV-associated anogenital cancer.

This clone was observed a few times. The chain recombines TRBV6-6 with TRBJ1-2; 8 bases align to TRBD1. V trimming: 5 bases; J trimming: 6 bases; junction bases outside the gene matches: 2. This CDR3 region has 12 residues. Germline loops: CDR1 MNHNY, CDR2 SVGAGI (reference sequence). CDR3 sequence (DNA): TGTGCCAGCAGTCCGGGACAGGATGGCTACACCTTC. This translates into CASSPGQDGYTF.

The chain is built from TRBV5-1 and TRBJ2-5; D may be TRBD1 or TRBD2 (5 bases each). V lost 0 bases and J lost 1, with 10 bases in between. The CDR3 has 15 amino acids. The V gene's germline CDR1 is SGHRS and CDR2 YFSETQ. The CDR3 is CASSLAPGAQETQYF. In nucleotides, the CDR3 is TGCGCCAGCAGCTTGGCCCCCGGGGCCCAAGAGACCCAGTACTTC.

This sequence joins TRBV28 and TRBJ1-1; D is perhaps TRBD1 (5 bases). Germline V gene lookup returns CDR1 MDHEN and CDR2 SYDVKM. This CDR3 has 16 amino acids. Trimming removed 6 bases from V and 0 bases from J, with 17 bases in between. The CDR3 spells CASSEISDSMNTEAFF. The CDR3 DNA follows: TGTGCCAGCAGCGAAATTTCCGACAGCATGAACACTGAAGCTTTCTTT.

This rearrangement joins TRBV7-9 to TRBJ2-7, with D unclear. The germline V gene has CDR1 SEHNR and CDR2 FQNEAQ (reference sequence). The length of the CDR3 is 16 residues. V lost 1 base and J 1 base, leaving 14 bases between the germline ends. CDR3 sequence: CASSLGWADSSYEQYF. Here the CDR3 DNA reads TGTGCCAGCAGCTTAGGGTGGGCCGACTCGTCCTACGAGCAGTACTTC.

Concerning this clone: One junction end disagrees with the germline gene, perhaps due to a read error. This chain connects TRBV28 to TRBJ1-2, with TRBD1 matching 9 bases. CDR1 and CDR2 from the germline V gene are MDHEN and SYDVKM. The CDR3 has 12 residues. The CDR3 coding sequence is TGTGCCAGCAGTTTGTGGGACAGGGAGTATTCCTTC. As protein: CASSLWDREYSF.

The chain recombines TRBV5-1 with TRBJ1-4; D not certain. Germline V gene sequence: CDR1 SGHRS, CDR2 YFSETQ. CDR3 length: 15 residues. The ends were cut back, 0 bases at V and 3 bases at J, with 9 bases in the middle. The CDR3, as DNA: TGCGCCAGCAGCTTGGGAGGGATTGCTAATGAAAAACTGTTTTTT. It translates to CASSLGGIANEKLFF.

This rearrangement joins TRBV2 to TRBJ1-1; no clear D. The V end was cut by 0 bases, the J end by 6 bases, with 11 bases between. Germline V lookup: CDR1 SNHLY, CDR2 FYNNEI. The CDR3 consists of 14 residues. CDR3 protein: CASSEALRSAEAFF. In DNA form, the CDR3 reads TGTGCCAGCAGTGAAGCGCTTCGATCCGCTGAAGCTTTCTTT.

J is TRBJ1-2 and V is TRBV7-2; D might be TRBD1 (5 bases). Per germline, CDR1 SGHTA and CDR2 FQGNSA. Trimming removed 1 base at V and 8 bases at J, with 17 bases between. This CDR3 spans 15 amino acids. As DNA, the CDR3 is TGTGCCAGCAGCTTAGTTGTTTTGGGGGATGGGGGCTACACCTTC. As protein: CASSLVVLGDGGYTF.

CDR3 residues: CASSWRTNTEAFF. CDR3 DNA sequence: TGTGCCAGCAGTTGGAGGACGAACACTGAAGCTTTCTTT. This chain connects TRBV6-6 to TRBJ1-1; D gene ambiguous. V was cut by 4 bases and J by 1 base, with 7 bases left in between. Looked up from germline, CDR1 is MNHNY and CDR2 is SVGAGI (reference sequence). The CDR3 length is 13 residues.

This clone was counted only a few times. V is TRBV28 and J is TRBJ1-5; possible D gene TRBD1, 6 bases. Trimming left V 10 bases short and J 7 bases short, with 38 bases between. The CDR3 is 20 amino acids. Looked up from germline, CDR1 is MDHEN and CDR2 is SYDVKM. The CDR3 protein is CATGEGLLAAGALRWQPQHF. The CDR3 coding sequence is TGTGCCACGGGGGAGGGTCTATTAGCTGCGGGGGCCTTACGGTGGCAGCCCCAGCATTTT.

The chain employs TRBV19 and TRBJ1-5; no clear D. In germline, CDR1 is LNHDA, CDR2 SQIVND (reference sequence). The CDR3 totals 16 residues. V was cut by 4 bases and J by 0 bases, with 13 bases left in between. The CDR3 sequence: CASSSLWRDSNQPQHF. CDR3 coding DNA: TGTGCCAGTAGTAGCCTTTGGCGAGATAGCAATCAGCCCCAGCATTTT.

This clone was detected only a few times. The rearrangement links TRBV10-2 to TRBJ2-7; D might be TRBD1 or TRBD2, each matching 5 bases. V gave up 10 bases and J gave up 2 bases, with 12 bases separating them. The V gene's germline CDR1 is WSHSY and CDR2 SAAADI. The CDR3 loop spans 12 amino acids. DNA of the CDR3: TGCGCCACCCGGGACCGAGCCTACGAGCAGTACTTC. Encoded protein: CATRDRAYEQYF.

This chain links TRBV6-5 with TRBJ2-7; the D gene could be TRBD1 or TRBD2 (5 bases each). Trimming stripped 2 bases from V and 4 bases from J, with 18 bases between. CDR3 length: 16 residues. Per germline, CDR1 MNHEY and CDR2 SVGAGI. In DNA, the CDR3 is TGTGCCAGCAGTTACGAGGGACCTACTAGGGGTTACGAGCAGTACTTC. It codes for CASSYEGPTRGYEQYF.

This clone was recorded a few times. The rearrangement joins TRBV19 to TRBJ1-6, with D uncertain. V shed 5 bases and J shed 10 bases, with 12 bases lying between them. Germline assignment: CDR1 LNHDA and CDR2 SQIVND (reference sequence). The CDR3 spans 13 residues. This CDR3 reads CASSLLDVSPLHF. The CDR3 DNA is TGTGCCAGTAGTCTACTTGACGTATCACCCCTCCACTTT. Based on the CDR3 plus reference TRBV19 and TRBJ1-6, the full variable domain is DGGITQSPKYLFRKEGQNVTLSCEQNLNHDAMYWYRQDPGQGLRLIYYSQIVNDFQKGDIAEGYSVSREKKESFPLTVTSAQKNPTAFYLCASSLLDVSPLHFGNGTRLTVT.

The chain employs TRBV2 and TRBJ2-3; TRBD1 is a possible D gene (5 bases). The CDR3 sequence is 15 residues long. V gave up 4 bases and J gave up 2 bases, with 13 bases separating them. The germline gives CDR1 SNHLY, CDR2 FYNNEI. The CDR3 DNA reads TGTGCCAGCAGTGCAAGACAGCTATCCACAGATACGCAGTATTTT. Protein sequence: CASSARQLSTDTQYF.

In its sample, this clone was seen once. V gene TRBV7-9 combines with J gene TRBJ1-1, with D possibly matching TRBD1 (6 bases). Germline CDR1 is SEHNR and CDR2 is FQNEAQ (reference sequence). V was clipped by 2 bases and J by 0 bases, with 13 bases between them. The CDR3 is made up of 16 amino acids. The CDR3 reads CASSLQGTLLNTEAFF. CDR3 bases: TGTGCCAGCAGCTTACAGGGGACGCTATTGAACACTGAAGCTTTCTTT.

V usage is TRBV14 and J usage is TRBJ1-2, with 8 nucleotides matching TRBD1. The V segment lost 0 bases and the J segment 7 bases; nucleotides outside the gene matches: 7. There are 15 residues in the CDR3. Germline CDR1 reads SGHDN; CDR2 reads FVKESK. The CDR3 sequence: CASSQDQGARFGYTF. CDR3 coding DNA: TGTGCCAGCAGCCAAGATCAGGGGGCAAGATTTGGCTACACCTTC.

This clone occurred once. The V and J genes are TRBV7-8 and TRBJ2-1; TRBD1 matches at 9 bases. Germline CDR1 and CDR2: SGHVS and FQNEAQ. The CDR3 covers 15 residues. The J segment lost 7 bases and the V segment lost 3 bases, leaving 7 bases of the junction unmatched. The CDR3 loop reads CASSLGTGNLNEQFF. DNA for the CDR3: TGTGCCAGCAGCTTGGGGACAGGGAATTTGAATGAGCAGTTCTTC.

The chain carries TRBV4-2 and TRBJ2-5, with 7 bases lining up with TRBD2. The CDR3 spans 18 residues. V lost 6 bases, J lost 2 bases, and 18 bases stayed unmatched. Germline CDR1 and CDR2: LGHNA and YNFKEQ. For the CDR3, the DNA is TGTGCCAGCAGTGGGGCGGCGGGAGACAGAAGTTCGCAAGAGACCCAGTACTTC. Protein sequence: CASSGAAGDRSSQETQYF.

This clone was seen a single time. V is TRBV6-1 and J is TRBJ1-2; the match to TRBD1 covers 9 bases. The CDR3 sequence is 13 residues long. Germline V gives CDR1 MNHNS, CDR2 SASEGT. Unmatched junction bases numbered 6, after V lost 5 bases and J lost 8 bases. The CDR3 DNA reads as TGTGCCAGCAGTTCGACAGGGGGTAAAGGCTACACCTTC. It yields the protein CASSSTGGKGYTF.